This paragraph covers one T cell receptor beta chain sequence. The antigen is unknown. This sample was taken from a study of shared clonotypes between healthy human individuals. For the study at large: Per-donor plates numbered three CD4 naive, three CD4 memory, two CD8 naive and one CD8 memory.

General study points: The four-donor shared clonotypes exceeded non-shared clonotypes in generation probability, with non-shared ones scoring lower.

Trimming shortened V by 1 base and J by 2 bases, and 14 bases separated the two germline ends. The CDR3 totals 16 residues. Germline V gene data show CDR1 as SGHRS and CDR2 as YFSETQ. Clones were sequenced by immunoSEQ multiplex PCR, and TCRdb holds only the in-frame ones, with some missing. The sample includes over a million clones, more than 65% seen only once; the top ten take nearly 1.5%. This chain uses TRBV5-1 with TRBJ2-3, with D possibly being TRBD1 or TRBD2 (6 bases each). The source is a man between 18 and 35 years old in good health. The sequencing sample was made of memory CD4+ T cells sorted from blood. The subset: CD45RA-negative fraction. The CDR3 protein is CASSLIGTGATDTQYF. CDR3 nucleotide sequence: TGCGCCAGCAGCTTGATAGGGACGGGGGCCACAGATACGCAGTATTTT.